In its sample, the clone carrying this T cell receptor (beta chain) was seen once. Its target is not known. This entry belongs to a study of shared clonotypes between healthy human individuals. V was clipped by 5 bases and J by 1 base, with 17 bases between them. CDR1 MDHEN and CDR2 SYDVKM come from the germline V gene. The CDR3 loop spans 16 amino acids. Study-wide points: Four donors held about 5% of naive CD4 clonotypes in common.

Genomic DNA per cell subset filled all wells of several immunoSEQ plates. Assay used: immunoSEQ multiplex PCR; TCRdb lists only in-frame clones, some missing. This sample has 550,000 to 700,000 clones, with 60% to 75% found just once. The rearrangement joins TRBV28 to TRBJ1-1; possible D gene TRBD1, 5 bases. What was sequenced was memory CD4+ T cells sorted from blood. Subset denoted: CD45RA-negative fraction. This clonotype was sampled from a woman aged 25 to 39 in good health. CDR3 coding DNA: TGTGCCAGCAGTCCAGGACAATTCCGAGGGAACACTGAAGCTTTCTTT. It translates to CASSPGQFRGNTEAFF. Supplemented by reference TRBV28 and TRBJ1-1, the full variable domain reads DVKVTQSSRYLVKRTGEKVFLECVQDMDHENMFWYRQDPGLGLRLIYFSYDVKMKEKGDIPEGYSVSREKKERFSLILESASTNQTSMYLCASSPGQFRGNTEAFFGQGTRLTVV.